This TCR beta chain was captured in a study of T cell responses to AZD1222 COVID-19 vaccine. About this clone itself: Its specificity is not known.

The data were produced by immunoSEQ multiplex PCR, yet TCRdb's version contains in-frame clones alone and is incomplete. There are 80,000 to 95,000 clones in the sample; approximately 78% occur only once, and 21% lies in the top ten. Whole-study results and caveats: Repertoires were obtained only post-peak T cell response.

This CDR3 has 14 residues. CDR1 and CDR2 from the germline V gene are SGHKS and YYEKEE (reference sequence). Trimming took 1 base from V and 5 from J, leaving 9 bases between them. The receptor was derived from an adult in good health. The chain combines TRBV5-5 with TRBJ1-4; D not resolved. The sequences come from peripheral blood, collected on day 0 of AZD1222 vaccination. The CDR3 DNA is TGTGCCAGCAGCTTGAGTACCGGAAATGAAAAACTGTTTTTT. Its protein product is CASSLSTGNEKLFF.